The source of this T cell receptor beta chain is a study of beta chain features in type 1 diabetes. Findings of the study overall: Healthy donors had naive, central memory and Treg TCRB repertoires that appeared less similar than those seen among patients. Diminished insertions and augmented deletions at VDJ junctions characterized type 1 diabetes patients.

The isolated RNA, all of it, was reverse transcribed, so expressed TCRB transcripts were what got sequenced. Data came from immunoSEQ multiplex PCR; TCRdb stores just in-frame clones and leaves some out. The sample consists of around 290,000 clones, 7% to 9% of them appearing once. On this clone: Antigen specificity is unknown.

CDR1 and CDR2 (germline): KGHSH, LQKENI. Germline trimming cut 4 bases from V and 1 base from J; bases unmatched to any gene: 16. This CDR3 has 19 amino acids. This receptor was taken from a woman between 18 and 29 years old in good health. The chain has TRBV18 and TRBJ2-1, with 7 bases fitting TRBD1. The specimen sequenced was central memory CD4+ T cells from blood. CDR3 in amino acids: CASSLSSATGSLSYNEQFF. CDR3 coding DNA: TGTGCCAGCTCACTCTCAAGCGCGACAGGGTCTTTATCCTACAATGAGCAGTTCTTC.